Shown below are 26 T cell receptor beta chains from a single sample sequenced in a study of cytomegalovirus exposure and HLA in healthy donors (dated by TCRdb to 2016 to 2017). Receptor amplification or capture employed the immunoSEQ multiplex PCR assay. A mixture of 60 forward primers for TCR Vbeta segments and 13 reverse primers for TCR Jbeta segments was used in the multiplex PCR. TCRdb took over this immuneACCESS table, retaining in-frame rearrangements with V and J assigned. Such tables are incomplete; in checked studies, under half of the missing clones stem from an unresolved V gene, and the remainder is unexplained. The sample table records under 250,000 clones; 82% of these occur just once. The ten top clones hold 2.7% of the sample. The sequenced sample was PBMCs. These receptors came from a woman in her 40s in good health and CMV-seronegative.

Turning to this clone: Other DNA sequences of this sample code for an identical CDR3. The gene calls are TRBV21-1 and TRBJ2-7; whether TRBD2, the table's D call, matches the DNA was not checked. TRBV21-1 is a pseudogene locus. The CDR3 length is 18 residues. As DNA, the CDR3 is TGTGCCAGCTGCAAGAGGTTTTTTGGACTAGCATCCTCCTACGAGCAGTACTTC. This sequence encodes CASCKRFFGLASSYEQYF.

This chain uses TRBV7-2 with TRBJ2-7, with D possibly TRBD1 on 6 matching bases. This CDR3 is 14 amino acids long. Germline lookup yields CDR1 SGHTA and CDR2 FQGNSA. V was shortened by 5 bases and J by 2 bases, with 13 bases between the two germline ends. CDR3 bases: TGTGCCAGCAGCACCTCCCGGGACACCTACGAGCAGTACTTC. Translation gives CASSTSRDTYEQYF.

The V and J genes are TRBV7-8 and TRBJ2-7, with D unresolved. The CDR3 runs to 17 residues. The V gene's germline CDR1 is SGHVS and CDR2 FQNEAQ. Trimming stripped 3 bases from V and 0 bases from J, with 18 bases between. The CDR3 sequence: CASSFYSAAVISYEQYF. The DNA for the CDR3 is TGTGCCAGCAGCTTTTACTCTGCGGCGGTGATCTCCTACGAGCAGTACTTC.

The CDR3 reads CASSQPERTPQETQYF. The CDR3 nucleotides read TGTGCCAGCAGCCAACCAGAACGGACTCCTCAAGAGACCCAGTACTTC. The gene calls are TRBV7-2 and TRBJ2-5; a weak D match, TRBD2 (5 bases). V lost 5 bases and J 2 bases, leaving 18 bases between the germline ends. This CDR3 contains 16 residues. Germline V gives CDR1 SGHTA, CDR2 FQGNSA.

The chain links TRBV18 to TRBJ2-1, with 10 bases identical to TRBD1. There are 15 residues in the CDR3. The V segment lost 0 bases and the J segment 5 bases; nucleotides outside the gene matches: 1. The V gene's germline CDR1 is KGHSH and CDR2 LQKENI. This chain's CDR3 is CASSPPGTGDNEQFF. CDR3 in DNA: TGTGCCAGCTCACCACCGGGGACAGGGGACAATGAGCAGTTCTTC.

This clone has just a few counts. The CDR3 nucleotides read TGTGCCAGCAGCGCCTGGGGACAGGGGGAAGAGACCCAGTACTTC. Residues: CASSAWGQGEETQYF. This chain connects TRBV7-9 to TRBJ2-5; 11 bases are a match to TRBD1. V was clipped by 5 bases and J by 3 bases; unmatched bases: 5. The CDR3 contains 15 residues. The germline gives CDR1 SEHNR, CDR2 FQNEAQ (reference sequence).

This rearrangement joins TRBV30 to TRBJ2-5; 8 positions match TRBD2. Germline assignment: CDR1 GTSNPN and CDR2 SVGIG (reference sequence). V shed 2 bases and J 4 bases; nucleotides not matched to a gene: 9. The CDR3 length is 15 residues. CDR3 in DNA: TGTGCCTGGAGTACCGGGACTAGTAAGGGAGAGACCCAGTACTTC. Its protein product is CAWSTGTSKGETQYF.

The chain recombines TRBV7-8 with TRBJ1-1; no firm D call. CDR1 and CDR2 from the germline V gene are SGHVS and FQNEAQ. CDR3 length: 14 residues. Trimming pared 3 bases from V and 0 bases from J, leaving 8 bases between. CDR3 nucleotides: TGTGCCAGCAGCTTGGCAGGCGTGAACACTGAAGCTTTCTTT. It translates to CASSLAGVNTEAFF.

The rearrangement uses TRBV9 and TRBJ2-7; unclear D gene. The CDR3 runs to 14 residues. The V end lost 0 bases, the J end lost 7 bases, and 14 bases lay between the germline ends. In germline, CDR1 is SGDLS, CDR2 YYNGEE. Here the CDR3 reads CASSVDPLAREQYF. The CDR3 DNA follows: TGTGCCAGCAGCGTAGACCCCCTCGCGAGGGAGCAGTACTTC. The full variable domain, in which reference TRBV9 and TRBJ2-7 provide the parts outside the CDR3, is DSGVTQTPKHLITATGQRVTLRCSPRSGDLSVYWYQQSLDQGLQFLIQYYNGEERAKGNILERFSAQQFPDLHSELNLSSLELGDSALYFCASSVDPLAREQYFGPGTRLTVT.

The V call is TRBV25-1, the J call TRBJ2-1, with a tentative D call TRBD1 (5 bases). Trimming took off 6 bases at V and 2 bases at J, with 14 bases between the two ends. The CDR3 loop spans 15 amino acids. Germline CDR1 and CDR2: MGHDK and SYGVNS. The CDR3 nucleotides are TGTGCCAGCAGCGTTACCAGGGTCACCTACAATGAGCAGTTCTTC. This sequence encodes CASSVTRVTYNEQFF.

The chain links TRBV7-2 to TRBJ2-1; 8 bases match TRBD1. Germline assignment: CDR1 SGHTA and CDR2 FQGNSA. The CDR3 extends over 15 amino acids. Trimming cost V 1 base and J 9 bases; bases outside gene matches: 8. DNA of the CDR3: TGTGCCAGCAGCTTAGAGCTTGGACAGGGAAGTGAGCAGTTCTTC. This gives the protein CASSLELGQGSEQFF.

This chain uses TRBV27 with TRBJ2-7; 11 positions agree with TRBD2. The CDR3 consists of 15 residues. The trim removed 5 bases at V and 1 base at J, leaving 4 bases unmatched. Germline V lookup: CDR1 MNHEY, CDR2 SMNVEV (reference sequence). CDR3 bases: TGTGCCAGCAGTATAGCGGGAGGGCAGTCCTACGAGCAGTACTTC. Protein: CASSIAGGQSYEQYF.

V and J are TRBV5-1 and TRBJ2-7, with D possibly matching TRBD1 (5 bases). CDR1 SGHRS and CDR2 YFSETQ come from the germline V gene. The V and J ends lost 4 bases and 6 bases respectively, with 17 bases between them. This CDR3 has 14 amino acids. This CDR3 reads CASSRQQGWGEQYF. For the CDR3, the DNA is TGCGCCAGCAGCCGACAGCAGGGATGGGGCGAGCAGTACTTC.

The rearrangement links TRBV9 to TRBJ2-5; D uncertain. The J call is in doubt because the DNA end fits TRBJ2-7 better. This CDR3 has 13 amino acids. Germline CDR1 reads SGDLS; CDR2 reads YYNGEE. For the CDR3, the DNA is TGTGCCAGCAGCGTAGCTCCGGGTAGCGAGCAGTACTTC. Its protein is CASSVAPGSEQYF.

In DNA form, the CDR3 reads TGTGCCAGTAGTATTCGGGGACAGGGGGGCTTTGAAGCTTTCTTT. Protein sequence: CASSIRGQGGFEAFF. This rearrangement joins TRBV19 to TRBJ1-1, with TRBD1 matching 11 bases. Germline V gene lookup returns CDR1 LNHDA and CDR2 SQIVND (reference sequence). Germline trimming cut 3 bases from V and 7 bases from J; bases unmatched to any gene: 7. This CDR3 is 15 amino acids long.

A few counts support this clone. Here the CDR3 reads CASSHRTSAQYF. The CDR3 DNA sequence: TGTGCCAGCAGCCATCGGACTAGCGCGCAGTATTTT. The chain joins TRBV7-8 to TRBJ2-3; TRBD2 aligns across 9 bases. The V and J ends lost 5 bases and 10 bases, in that order; junction bases with no gene match: 4. This CDR3 has 12 residues. CDR1 SGHVS and CDR2 FQNEAQ come from the germline V gene.

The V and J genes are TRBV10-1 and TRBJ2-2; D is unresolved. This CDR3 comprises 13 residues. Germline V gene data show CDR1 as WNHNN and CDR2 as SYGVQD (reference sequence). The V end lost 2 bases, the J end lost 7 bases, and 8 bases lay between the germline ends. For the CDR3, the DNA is TGCGCCAGCAGTGAGCGGGTTGGCGGGGAGCTGTTTTTT. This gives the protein CASSERVGGELFF.

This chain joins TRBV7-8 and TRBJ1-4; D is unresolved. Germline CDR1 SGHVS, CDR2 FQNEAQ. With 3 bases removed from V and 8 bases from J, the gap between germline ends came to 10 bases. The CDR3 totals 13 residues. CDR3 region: CASSFNVREKLFF. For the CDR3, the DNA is TGTGCCAGCAGCTTTAACGTGAGGGAAAAACTGTTTTTT.

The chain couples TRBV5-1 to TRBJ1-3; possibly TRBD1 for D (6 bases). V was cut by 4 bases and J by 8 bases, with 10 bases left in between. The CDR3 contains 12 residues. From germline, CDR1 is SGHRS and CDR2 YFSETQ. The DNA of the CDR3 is TGCGCCAGCAGCGGGAACAGGGACACCATATATTTT. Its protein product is CASSGNRDTIYF.

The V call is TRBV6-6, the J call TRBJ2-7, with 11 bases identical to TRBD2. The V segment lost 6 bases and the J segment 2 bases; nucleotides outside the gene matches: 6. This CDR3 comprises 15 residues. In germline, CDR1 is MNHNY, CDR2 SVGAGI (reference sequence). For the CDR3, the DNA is TGTGCCAGCAGATTTAGCGGGAGGGGGACCTACGAGCAGTACTTC. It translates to CASRFSGRGTYEQYF.

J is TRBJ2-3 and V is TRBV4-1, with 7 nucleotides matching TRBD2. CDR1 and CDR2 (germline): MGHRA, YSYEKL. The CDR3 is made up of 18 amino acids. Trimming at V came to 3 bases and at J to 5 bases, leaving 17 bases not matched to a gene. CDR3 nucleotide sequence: TGCGCCAGCAGCCAGCAACCTCTAAGGACTAGATCGGGAGATACGCAGTATTTT. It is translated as CASSQQPLRTRSGDTQYF.

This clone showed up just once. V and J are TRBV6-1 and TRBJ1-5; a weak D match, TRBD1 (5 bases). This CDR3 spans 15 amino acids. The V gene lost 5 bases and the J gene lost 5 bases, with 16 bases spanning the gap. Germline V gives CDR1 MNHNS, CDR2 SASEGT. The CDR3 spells CASSPGGAGHQPQHF. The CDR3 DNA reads TGTGCCAGCAGTCCCGGTGGGGCAGGGCATCAGCCCCAGCATTTT.

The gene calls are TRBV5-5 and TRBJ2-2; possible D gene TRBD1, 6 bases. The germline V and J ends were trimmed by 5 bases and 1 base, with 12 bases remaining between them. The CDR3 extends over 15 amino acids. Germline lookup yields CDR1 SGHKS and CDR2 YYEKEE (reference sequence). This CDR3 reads CASRRPGQNTGELFF. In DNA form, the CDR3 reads TGTGCCAGCAGGCGGCCGGGACAGAACACCGGGGAGCTGTTTTTT.

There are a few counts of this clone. The CDR3, as DNA: TGTGCCAGCAGTTCTAGCGGGAACGGTGAGCAGTTCTTC. It yields the protein CASSSSGNGEQFF. The J gene is TRBJ2-1, the V gene TRBV28; 9 bases map to TRBD2. The CDR3 length is 13 residues. CDR1 is MDHEN, CDR2 SYDVKM, per germline. Trimming at V came to 4 bases and at J to 9 bases, leaving 4 bases not matched to a gene. The whole variable domain, filled in from reference TRBV28 and TRBJ2-1, reads DVKVTQSSRYLVKRTGEKVFLECVQDMDHENMFWYRQDPGLGLRLIYFSYDVKMKEKGDIPEGYSVSREKKERFSLILESASTNQTSMYLCASSSSGNGEQFFGPGTRLTVL.

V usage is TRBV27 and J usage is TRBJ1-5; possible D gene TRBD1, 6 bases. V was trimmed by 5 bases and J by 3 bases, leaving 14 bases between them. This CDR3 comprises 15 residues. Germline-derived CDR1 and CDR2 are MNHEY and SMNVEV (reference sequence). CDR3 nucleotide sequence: TGTGCCAGCAGTCTGGGCGGGGGCATCAATCAGCCCCAGCATTTT. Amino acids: CASSLGGGINQPQHF.

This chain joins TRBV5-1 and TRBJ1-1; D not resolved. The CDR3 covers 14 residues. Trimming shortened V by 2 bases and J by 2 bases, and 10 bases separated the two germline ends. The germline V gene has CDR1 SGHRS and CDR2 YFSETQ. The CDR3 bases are TGCGCCAGCAGCTTTCAAGCTACCAACACTGAAGCTTTCTTT. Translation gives CASSFQATNTEAFF.